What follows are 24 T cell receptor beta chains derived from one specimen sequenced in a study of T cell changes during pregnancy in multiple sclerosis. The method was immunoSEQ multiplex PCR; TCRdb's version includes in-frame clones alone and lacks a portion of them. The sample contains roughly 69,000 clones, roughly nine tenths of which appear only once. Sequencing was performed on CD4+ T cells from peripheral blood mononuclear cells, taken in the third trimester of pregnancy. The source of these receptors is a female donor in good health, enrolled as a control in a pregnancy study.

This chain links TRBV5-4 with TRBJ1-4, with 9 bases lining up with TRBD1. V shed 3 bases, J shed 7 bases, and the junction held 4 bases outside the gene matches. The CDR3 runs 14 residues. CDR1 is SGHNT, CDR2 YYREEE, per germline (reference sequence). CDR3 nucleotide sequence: TGTGCCAGCAGCTGGGGGGGACAGGGTGAAAAACTGTTTTTT. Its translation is CASSWGGQGEKLFF.

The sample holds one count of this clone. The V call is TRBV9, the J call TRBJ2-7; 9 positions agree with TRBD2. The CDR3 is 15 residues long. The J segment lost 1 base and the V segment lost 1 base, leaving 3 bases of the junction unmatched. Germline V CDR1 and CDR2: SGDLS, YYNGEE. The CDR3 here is CASSVRAGGSYEQYF. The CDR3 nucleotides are TGTGCCAGCAGCGTACGAGCGGGGGGATCCTACGAGCAGTACTTC.

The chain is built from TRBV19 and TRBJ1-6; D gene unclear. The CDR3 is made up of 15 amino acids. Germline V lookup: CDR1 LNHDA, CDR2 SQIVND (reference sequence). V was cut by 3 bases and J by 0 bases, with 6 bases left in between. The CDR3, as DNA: TGTGCCAGTAGTATCCAGGCCTCCTATAATTCACCCCTCCACTTT. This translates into CASSIQASYNSPLHF.

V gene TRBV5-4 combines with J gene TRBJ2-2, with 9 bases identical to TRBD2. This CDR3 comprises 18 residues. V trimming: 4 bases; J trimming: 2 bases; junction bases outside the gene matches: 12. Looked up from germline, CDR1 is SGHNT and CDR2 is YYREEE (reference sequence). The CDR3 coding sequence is TGTGCCAGCAGCCTTCGGACTGGGCGGGGGGGCAACACCGGGGAGCTGTTTTTT. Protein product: CASSLRTGRGGNTGELFF.

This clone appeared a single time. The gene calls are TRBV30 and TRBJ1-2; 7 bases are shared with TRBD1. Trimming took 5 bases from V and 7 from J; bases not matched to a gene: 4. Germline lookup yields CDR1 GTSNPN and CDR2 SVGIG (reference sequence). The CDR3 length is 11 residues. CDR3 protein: CAWSAGGGYTF. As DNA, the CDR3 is TGTGCCTGGTCAGCAGGGGGTGGCTACACCTTC. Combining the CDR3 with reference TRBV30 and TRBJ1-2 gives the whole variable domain SQTIHQWPATLVQPVGSPLSLECTVEGTSNPNLYWYRQAAGRGLQLLFYSVGIGQISSEVPQNLSASRPQDRQFILSSKKLLLSDSGFYLCAWSAGGGYTFGSGTRLTVV.

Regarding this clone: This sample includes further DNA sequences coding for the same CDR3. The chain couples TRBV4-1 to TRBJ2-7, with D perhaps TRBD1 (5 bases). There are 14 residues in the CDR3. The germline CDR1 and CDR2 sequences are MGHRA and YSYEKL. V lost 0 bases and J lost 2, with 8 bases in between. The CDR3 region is CASSQDRVTYEQYF. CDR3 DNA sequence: TGCGCCAGCAGCCAAGACAGGGTAACCTACGAGCAGTACTTC.

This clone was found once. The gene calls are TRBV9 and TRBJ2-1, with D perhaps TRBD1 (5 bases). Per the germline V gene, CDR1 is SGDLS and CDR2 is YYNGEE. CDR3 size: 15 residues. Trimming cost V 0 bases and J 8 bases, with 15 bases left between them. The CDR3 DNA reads TGTGCCAGCAGCGTAGGAGTAAGGGGAAGCGATGAGCAGTTCTTC. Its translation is CASSVGVRGSDEQFF. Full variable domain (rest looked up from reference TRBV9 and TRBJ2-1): DSGVTQTPKHLITATGQRVTLRCSPRSGDLSVYWYQQSLDQGLQFLIQYYNGEERAKGNILERFSAQQFPDLHSELNLSSLELGDSALYFCASSVGVRGSDEQFFGPGTRLTVL.

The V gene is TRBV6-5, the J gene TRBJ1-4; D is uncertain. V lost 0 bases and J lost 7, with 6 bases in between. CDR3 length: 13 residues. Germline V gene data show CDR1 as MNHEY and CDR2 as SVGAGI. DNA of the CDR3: TGTGCCAGCAGTTACTCGAGGAGTGAAAAACTGTTTTTT. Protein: CASSYSRSEKLFF.

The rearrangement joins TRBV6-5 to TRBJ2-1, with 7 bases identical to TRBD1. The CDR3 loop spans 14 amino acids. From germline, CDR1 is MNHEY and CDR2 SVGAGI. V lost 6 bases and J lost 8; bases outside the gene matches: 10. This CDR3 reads CASSSGQWVDEQFF. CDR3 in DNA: TGTGCCAGCAGCTCGGGACAGTGGGTTGATGAGCAGTTCTTC.

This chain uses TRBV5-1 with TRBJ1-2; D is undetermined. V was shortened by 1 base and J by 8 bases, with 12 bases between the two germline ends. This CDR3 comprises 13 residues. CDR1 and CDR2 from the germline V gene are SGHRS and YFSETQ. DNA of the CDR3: TGCGCCAGCAGCTTGATGGATCCGGGGGGCTACACCTTC. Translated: CASSLMDPGGYTF.

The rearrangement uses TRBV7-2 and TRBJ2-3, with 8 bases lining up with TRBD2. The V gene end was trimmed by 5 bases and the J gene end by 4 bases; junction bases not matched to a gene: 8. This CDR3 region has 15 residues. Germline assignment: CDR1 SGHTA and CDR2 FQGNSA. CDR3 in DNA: TGTGCCAGCAGCGTTACTAGCGGCACCCCAGATACGCAGTATTTT. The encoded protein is CASSVTSGTPDTQYF.

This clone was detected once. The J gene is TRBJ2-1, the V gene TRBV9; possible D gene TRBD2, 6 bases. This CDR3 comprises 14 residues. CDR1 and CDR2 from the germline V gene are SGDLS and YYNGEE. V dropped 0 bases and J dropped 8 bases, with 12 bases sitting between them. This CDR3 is CASSVDSGGDEQFF. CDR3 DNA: TGTGCCAGCAGCGTAGATTCAGGCGGGGATGAGCAGTTCTTC.

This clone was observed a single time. CDR3 amino acids: CASSASGTHSYNEQFF. CDR3 DNA: TGTGCCAGCAGTGCGTCCGGGACTCACTCCTACAATGAGCAGTTCTTC. V usage is TRBV6-1 and J usage is TRBJ2-1; a weak D match, TRBD2 (6 bases). The CDR3 sequence is 16 residues long. Germline V CDR1 and CDR2: MNHNS, SASEGT. Trimming pared 4 bases from V and 0 bases from J, leaving 13 bases between.

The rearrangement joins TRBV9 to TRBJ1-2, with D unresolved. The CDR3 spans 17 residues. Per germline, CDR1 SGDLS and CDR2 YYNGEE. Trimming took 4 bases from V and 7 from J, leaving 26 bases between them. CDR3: CASSPNAHSLTMVGYTF. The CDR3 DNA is TGTGCCAGCAGCCCCAATGCGCATTCACTAACTATGGTTGGCTACACCTTC.

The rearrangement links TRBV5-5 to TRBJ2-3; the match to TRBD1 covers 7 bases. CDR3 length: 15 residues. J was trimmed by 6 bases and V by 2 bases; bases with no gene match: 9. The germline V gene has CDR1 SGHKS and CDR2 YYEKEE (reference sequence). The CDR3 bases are TGTGCCAGCAGCTTTTTAAAGGGGGCAGGGGATACGCAGTATTTT. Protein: CASSFLKGAGDTQYF.

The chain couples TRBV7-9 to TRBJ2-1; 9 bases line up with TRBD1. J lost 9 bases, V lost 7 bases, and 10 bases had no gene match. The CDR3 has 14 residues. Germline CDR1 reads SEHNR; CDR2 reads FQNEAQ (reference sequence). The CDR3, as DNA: TGTGCCAGCAAACCCAAGGACAGGGGCGGTGAGCAGTTCTTC. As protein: CASKPKDRGGEQFF. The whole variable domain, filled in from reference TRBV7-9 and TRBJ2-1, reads DTGVSQNPRHKITKRGQNVTFRCDPISEHNRLYWYRQTLGQGPEFLTYFQNEAQLEKSRLLSDRFSAERPKGSFSTLEIQRTEQGDSAMYLCASKPKDRGGEQFFGPGTRLTVL.

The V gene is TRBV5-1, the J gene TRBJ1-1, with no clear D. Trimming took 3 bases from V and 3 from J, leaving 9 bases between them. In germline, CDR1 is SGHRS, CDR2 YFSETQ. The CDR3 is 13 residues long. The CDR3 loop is CASSSEGYTEAFF. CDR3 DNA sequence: TGCGCCAGCAGCTCTGAGGGATACACTGAAGCTTTCTTT.

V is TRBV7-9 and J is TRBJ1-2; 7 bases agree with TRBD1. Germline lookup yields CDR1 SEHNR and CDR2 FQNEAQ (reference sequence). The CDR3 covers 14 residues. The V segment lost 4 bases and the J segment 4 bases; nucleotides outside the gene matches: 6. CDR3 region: CASSSGQHFYGYTF. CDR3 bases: TGTGCCAGCAGCTCGGGACAGCATTTCTATGGCTACACCTTC.

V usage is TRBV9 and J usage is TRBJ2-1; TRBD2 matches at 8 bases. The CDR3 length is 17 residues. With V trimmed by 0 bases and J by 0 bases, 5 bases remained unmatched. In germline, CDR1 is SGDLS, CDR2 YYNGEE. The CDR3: CASSVAPAGVSYNEQFF. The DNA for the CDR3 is TGTGCCAGCAGCGTAGCTCCAGCGGGGGTCTCCTACAATGAGCAGTTCTTC.

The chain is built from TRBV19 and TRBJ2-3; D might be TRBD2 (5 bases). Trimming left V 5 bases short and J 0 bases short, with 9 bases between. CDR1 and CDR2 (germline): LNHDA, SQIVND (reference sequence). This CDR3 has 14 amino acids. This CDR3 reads CASSETISTDTQYF. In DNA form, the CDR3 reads TGTGCCAGTAGTGAGACTATAAGCACAGATACGCAGTATTTT.

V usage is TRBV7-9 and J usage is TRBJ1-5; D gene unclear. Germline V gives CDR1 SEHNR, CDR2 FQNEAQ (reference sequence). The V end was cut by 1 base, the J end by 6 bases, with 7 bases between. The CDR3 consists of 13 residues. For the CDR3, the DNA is TGTGCCAGCAGCTTAGAAGGGAGTCAGCCCCAGCATTTT. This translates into CASSLEGSQPQHF.

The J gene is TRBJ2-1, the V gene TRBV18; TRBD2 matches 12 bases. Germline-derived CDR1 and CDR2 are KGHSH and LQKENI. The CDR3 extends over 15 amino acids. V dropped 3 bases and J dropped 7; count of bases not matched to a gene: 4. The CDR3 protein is CASSPRTSGGNEQFF. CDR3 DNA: TGTGCCAGCTCACCCCGAACTAGCGGGGGGAATGAGCAGTTCTTC.

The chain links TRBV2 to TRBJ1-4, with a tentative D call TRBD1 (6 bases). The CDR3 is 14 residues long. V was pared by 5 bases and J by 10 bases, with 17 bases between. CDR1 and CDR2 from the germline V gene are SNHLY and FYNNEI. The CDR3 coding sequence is TGTGCCAGCAGTTATACCGGGACAACACGAAAACTGTTTTTT. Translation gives CASSYTGTTRKLFF.

In DNA, the CDR3 is TGTGCCAGCAGCCACGGAGGCATTTCTAACTATGGCTACACCTTC. Translated: CASSHGGISNYGYTF. The chain recombines TRBV9 with TRBJ1-2; no definite D call. V lost 4 bases and J 0 bases, leaving 13 bases between the germline ends. The CDR3 spans 15 residues. Germline CDR1 is SGDLS and CDR2 is YYNGEE.